These 21 T cell receptor beta chains were sequenced from one sample in a study of response to subunit inactivated influenza vaccine (dated by TCRdb to the late 2010s). Library prep was done by RT-PCR. Sequenced using an Illumina HiSeq 2500. TCRdb cleaned the public reads at Q25 with fastp, built clones with MiXCR and kept in-frame beta chains. Here each entry gathers all rows of one CDR3 protein and keeps the most common genes and DNA. The sample table contains about 240,000 distinct CDR3 sequences; only one count was recorded for 9% to 15% of them. 7.8% of the sample belongs to the ten largest clones. Specimen: non-naive T cells sorted from PBMCs, collected 14 to 15 days before vaccination. The cell subset or site label here, explained by the study, means: memory T cell fraction. The receptors were sampled from a man aged 50 or older who received an inactivated influenza vaccine. Donor details come from another sample of the same person, matched by shared clones.

At least ten counts were recorded for this clonotype. V is TRBV5-1 and J is TRBJ2-1; no definite D call. Per germline, CDR1 SGHRS and CDR2 YFSETQ. This CDR3 is 16 amino acids long. V was pared by 1 base and J by 9 bases, with 20 bases between. CDR3: CASSLIGILTSGEQFF. CDR3 bases: TGCGCCAGCAGCTTGATTGGGATACTTACAAGTGGTGAGCAGTTCTTC.

This clonotype was seen a handful of times. J is TRBJ2-1 and V is TRBV2; D may be TRBD1 (6 bases). Germline V gene lookup returns CDR1 SNHLY and CDR2 FYNNEI. This CDR3 region has 12 residues. V lost 9 bases to trimming and J lost 4 bases, with 10 bases between them. The CDR3 coding sequence is TGTGCCAGTCACAGGGAATACAATGAGCAGTTCTTC. It encodes CASHREYNEQFF.

This clonotype was observed at least ten times. The chain is built from TRBV3-1 and TRBJ1-1; tentative D call: TRBD1 (5 bases). The germline CDR1 and CDR2 sequences are LGHDT and YNNKEL (reference sequence). Trimming left V 3 bases short and J 10 bases short, with 15 bases between. This CDR3 region has 13 residues. CDR3 DNA: TGTGCCAGCAGCCAGGCGCAGGGTCTCGCAGCTTTCTTT. Its protein product is CASSQAQGLAAFF.

This clonotype was observed a handful of times. The chain couples TRBV29-1 to TRBJ2-1; no clear D. The CDR3 runs to 16 residues. Looked up from germline, CDR1 is SQVTM and CDR2 is ANQGSEA. V dropped 6 bases and J dropped 0 bases, with 18 bases sitting between them. The CDR3 spells CSVQEVEPSSYNEQFF. DNA for the CDR3: TGCAGCGTCCAAGAGGTTGAACCGAGCTCCTACAATGAGCAGTTCTTC.

Details on this clonotype: One junction end disagrees with the germline gene, perhaps due to a read error. V and J are TRBV30 and TRBJ2-7; D is unresolved. Germline CDR1 is GTSNPN and CDR2 is SVGIG (reference sequence). This CDR3 has 12 residues. In nucleotides, the CDR3 is TGTGCCTGGAGAGGACGGAGCTACGAGCACTACTTC. Amino acids: CAWRGRSYEHYF.

The chain recombines TRBV5-1 with TRBJ2-5; TRBD1 might be the D (6 bases). The V end was cut by 4 bases, the J end by 4 bases, with 14 bases between. Germline lookup yields CDR1 SGHRS and CDR2 YFSETQ. This CDR3 spans 14 amino acids. The CDR3 DNA is TGCGCCAGCAGCCGGGCCGGGACATCAGAGACCCAGTACTTC. This gives the protein CASSRAGTSETQYF.

This clonotype was seen ten or more times. This chain uses TRBV4-2 with TRBJ2-7; TRBD2 agrees at 8 bases. Germline CDR1 LGHNA, CDR2 YNFKEQ. The CDR3 is 17 amino acids. The V gene end was trimmed by 1 base and the J gene end by 1 base; junction bases not matched to a gene: 9. This CDR3 reads CASSQGRGGWSSYEQYF. Written as DNA, the CDR3 is TGTGCCAGCAGCCAAGGCCGGGGGGGCTGGAGTTCCTACGAGCAGTACTTC.

In its sample, this clonotype was seen many times. The chain combines TRBV28 with TRBJ2-3, with D unresolved. The length of the CDR3 is 12 residues. V was pared by 3 bases and J by 7 bases, with 8 bases between. Germline CDR1 reads MDHEN; CDR2 reads SYDVKM. In nucleotides, the CDR3 is TGTGCCAGCAGTTTTAGTGGTAATACGCAGTATTTT. Translated: CASSFSGNTQYF.

This clonotype was found a few times. This chain connects TRBV24-1 to TRBJ2-3, with D perhaps TRBD1 (5 bases). Germline V gives CDR1 KGHDR, CDR2 SFDVKD. The CDR3 spans 16 residues. V gave up 2 bases and J gave up 3 bases, with 14 bases separating them. The CDR3 bases are TGTGCCACCAGTGATTCCCGCAGGGTAAGGACAGATACGCAGTATTTT. Protein sequence: CATSDSRRVRTDTQYF.

This clonotype was found many times. V gene TRBV11-2 combines with J gene TRBJ2-1; a possible D gene is TRBD2 (6 bases). Trimming took 1 base from V and 5 from J, leaving 24 bases between them. The length of the CDR3 is 19 residues. The germline V gene has CDR1 SGHAT and CDR2 FQNNGV. Here the CDR3 reads CASSLVPSLAETPNNEQFF. The CDR3 DNA reads as TGTGCCAGCAGCTTAGTTCCTTCGTTAGCGGAAACCCCCAACAATGAGCAGTTCTTC.

This clonotype has ten or more counts. V gene TRBV5-1 combines with J gene TRBJ2-1; no clear D. This CDR3 is built from 15 residues. Germline assignment: CDR1 SGHRS and CDR2 YFSETQ. With 0 bases removed from V and 4 bases from J, the gap between germline ends came to 11 bases. The CDR3 spells CASSLEGHQYNEQFF. In DNA form, the CDR3 reads TGCGCCAGCAGCTTGGAAGGCCACCAGTACAATGAGCAGTTCTTC.

This clonotype turned up a few times. The V gene is TRBV4-2, the J gene TRBJ2-3; 11 bases map to TRBD2. The CDR3 runs to 16 residues. In germline, CDR1 is LGHNA, CDR2 YNFKEQ. V lost 6 bases and J lost 3; bases outside the gene matches: 8. CDR3 DNA: TGTGCCAGCAGAAATAGCGGGAGGGGGGAGACAGATACGCAGTATTTT. It encodes CASRNSGRGETDTQYF.

The chain couples TRBV29-1 to TRBJ1-2; 7 bases fit TRBD1. Germline lookup yields CDR1 SQVTM and CDR2 ANQGSEA. CDR3 length: 14 residues. Trimming cost V 3 bases and J 3 bases; bases outside gene matches: 7. The CDR3: CSVDPSGTDYGYTF. In DNA form, the CDR3 reads TGCAGCGTTGATCCCTCCGGGACAGACTATGGCTACACCTTC.

The chain has TRBV5-4 and TRBJ2-1, with no clear D. The CDR3 runs 13 residues. The V end was cut by 1 base, the J end by 3 bases, with 5 bases between. The germline V gene encodes CDR1 SGHNT and CDR2 YYREEE (reference sequence). In nucleotides, the CDR3 is TGTGCCAGCAGCTTGTACGGCTACAATGAGCAGTTCTTC. This gives the protein CASSLYGYNEQFF.

The gene calls are TRBV20-1 and TRBJ2-3; D unclear. The length of the CDR3 is 14 residues. Between the trimmed V and J ends, which lost 5 bases and 2 bases, there was a span of 14 bases. Germline V gives CDR1 DFQATT, CDR2 SNEGSKA (reference sequence). The CDR3, as DNA: TGCAGTGCTTTCGACTGGGATCTCACAGATACGCAGTATTTT. Translation: CSAFDWDLTDTQYF.

Only a few counts were recorded for this clonotype. CDR3 residues: CASSPGGATSSYEQYF. DNA for the CDR3: TGTGCCAGCAGTCCAGGCGGGGCCACAAGCTCCTACGAGCAGTACTTC. The V call is TRBV28, the J call TRBJ2-7; a weak D match, TRBD2 (6 bases). Trimming removed 5 bases at V and 0 bases at J, with 17 bases between. Germline values: CDR1 MDHEN, CDR2 SYDVKM. The CDR3 consists of 16 residues.

This clonotype has more than one count but fewer than ten. V and J are TRBV24-1 and TRBJ1-5; 8 nucleotides agree with TRBD1. J gave up 4 bases and V 7 bases, and 5 bases lay outside the gene matches. Germline CDR1 KGHDR, CDR2 SFDVKD. The CDR3 consists of 14 residues. The CDR3 region is CATRGQGANQPQHF. The CDR3 DNA reads TGTGCCACCAGAGGACAGGGCGCGAATCAGCCCCAGCATTTT.

V is TRBV20-1 and J is TRBJ2-3; 7 bases are a match to TRBD1. The V gene's germline CDR1 is DFQATT and CDR2 SNEGSKA (reference sequence). The CDR3 consists of 15 residues. Trimming took 6 bases from V and 0 from J; bases not matched to a gene: 9. CDR3 bases: TGCAGTGCCCACCGACAGGGTGGAAGCACAGATACGCAGTATTTT. Its translation: CSAHRQGGSTDTQYF.

The chain has TRBV3-1 and TRBJ2-1; 7 bases map to TRBD2. The CDR3 is made up of 13 amino acids. V lost 1 base, J lost 8 bases, and 2 bases stayed unmatched. Germline CDR1 is LGHDT and CDR2 is YNNKEL (reference sequence). The CDR3 loop is CASSQAGRDEQFF. CDR3 bases: TGTGCCAGCAGCCAAGCAGGGAGGGATGAGCAGTTCTTC.

The sample holds many counts of this clonotype. V is TRBV7-2 and J is TRBJ1-1, with 7 bases lining up with TRBD1. V was clipped by 6 bases and J by 2 bases; unmatched bases: 9. The CDR3 runs to 15 residues. Germline CDR1 and CDR2: SGHTA and FQGNSA. The CDR3, as DNA: TGTGCCAGCAGAGATCGACAGGGTAAAAACACTGAAGCTTTCTTT. Translating gives CASRDRQGKNTEAFF. Combining the CDR3 with reference TRBV7-2 and TRBJ1-1 gives the whole variable domain GAGVSQSPSNKVTEKGKDVELRCDPISGHTALYWYRQSLGQGLEFLIYFQGNSAPDKSGLPSDRFSAERTGGSVSTLTIQRTQQEDSAVYLCASRDRQGKNTEAFFGQGTRLTVV.

CDR3 sequence reads: CASSSSGGVGTDTQYF. The CDR3 region has the DNA TGTGCCAGCAGTTCTAGCGGGGGGGTAGGCACAGATACGCAGTATTTT. The V and J genes are TRBV6-5 and TRBJ2-3; 12 bases are shared with TRBD2. The CDR3 is 16 residues long. CDR1 MNHEY and CDR2 SVGAGI come from the germline V gene. The trim removed 4 bases at V and 1 base at J, leaving 3 bases unmatched.